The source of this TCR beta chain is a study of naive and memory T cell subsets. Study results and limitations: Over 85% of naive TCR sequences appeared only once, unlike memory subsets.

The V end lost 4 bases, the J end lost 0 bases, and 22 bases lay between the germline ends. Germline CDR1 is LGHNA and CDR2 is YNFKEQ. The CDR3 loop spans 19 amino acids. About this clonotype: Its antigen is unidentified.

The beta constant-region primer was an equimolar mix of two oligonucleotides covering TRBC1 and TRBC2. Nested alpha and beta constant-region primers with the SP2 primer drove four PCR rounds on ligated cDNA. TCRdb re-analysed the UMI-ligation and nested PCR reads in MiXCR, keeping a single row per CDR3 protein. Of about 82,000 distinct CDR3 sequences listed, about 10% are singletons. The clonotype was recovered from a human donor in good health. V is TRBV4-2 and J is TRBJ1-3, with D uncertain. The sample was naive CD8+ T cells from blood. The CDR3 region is CASSRVQTGPSPSGNTIYF. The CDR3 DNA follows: TGTGCCAGCAGCCGCGTCCAGACGGGCCCATCCCCCTCTGGAAACACCATATATTTT.